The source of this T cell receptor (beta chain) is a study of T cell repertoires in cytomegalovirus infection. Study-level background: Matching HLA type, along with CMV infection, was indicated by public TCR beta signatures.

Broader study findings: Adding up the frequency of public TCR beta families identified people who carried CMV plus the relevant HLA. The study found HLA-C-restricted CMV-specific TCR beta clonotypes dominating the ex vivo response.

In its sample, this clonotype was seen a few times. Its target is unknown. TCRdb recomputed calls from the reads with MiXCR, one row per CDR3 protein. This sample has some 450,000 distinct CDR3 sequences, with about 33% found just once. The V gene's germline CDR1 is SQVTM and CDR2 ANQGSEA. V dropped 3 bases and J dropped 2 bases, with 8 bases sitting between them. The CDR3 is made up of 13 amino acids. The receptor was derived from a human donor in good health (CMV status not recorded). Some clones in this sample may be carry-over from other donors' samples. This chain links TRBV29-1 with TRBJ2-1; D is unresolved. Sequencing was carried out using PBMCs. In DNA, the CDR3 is TGCAGCGTTGACGAGGTGACCTACAATGAGCAGTTCTTC. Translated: CSVDEVTYNEQFF.